The sequence of this TCR beta chain was determined in a study of CD8+ T cells in alopecia areata. Study-level results: Many of the expanded lesional clones endured in scalp and blood while on tofacitinib. Expanded CD8+ clones among the top 100, as well as scalp clonality, were significantly decreased by tofacitinib.

The CDR3 is made up of 14 amino acids. J lost 5 bases, V lost 2 bases, and 4 bases had no gene match. From germline, CDR1 is MNHEY and CDR2 SMNVEV (reference sequence). Treatment defined: oral pan-JAK inhibitor, 5-10 mg twice daily. Those with alopecia areata gave lesional scalp punch biopsies and peripheral blood. As concerns this clone: Its target is not known.

The sequencing template was cDNA reverse transcribed from extracted RNA. Clones were sequenced by immunoSEQ multiplex PCR, and TCRdb holds only the in-frame ones, with some missing. The sample yields some 80,000 clones, around 66% seen once. This clonotype was obtained from a human donor with alopecia areata. The gene calls are TRBV27 and TRBJ2-7; 9 nucleotides align to TRBD1. Sequencing was performed on CD8+ T cells sorted from blood, taken at week 24, from a patient treated with tofacitinib. CDR3 sequence reads: CASSLGDRVDEQYF. The DNA for the CDR3 is TGTGCCAGCAGTTTAGGGGACAGGGTCGACGAGCAGTACTTC.